In this sample, the clone carrying this T cell receptor (beta chain) turned up many times. Its antigen is still unknown. The sample originates from a study of T cells after yellow fever vaccination. Study-level points and caveats: At under 97% for CD4 and roughly 87% for CD8, most primary-vaccination clones showed up again after the booster.

Per germline, CDR1 MNHNS and CDR2 SASEGT. The CDR3 length is 15 residues. The V end lost 1 base, the J end lost 6 bases, and 14 bases lay between the germline ends. Synthesis of TCR cDNA relied on 5'RACE template switching, which attached a universal primer site and UMIs. MiXCR, run by TCRdb on the 5' RACE reads, gives a single entry per CDR3 protein. The table lists around 600,000 distinct CDR3 sequences, roughly an eighth of them singletons. This specimen consisted of PBMCs, obtained on the day of the yellow fever booster vaccination. V is TRBV6-1 and J is TRBJ2-3; D not resolved. This clonotype was obtained from a man younger than 40 who received the YFV17D yellow fever vaccine. The chain's CDR3 is CASSEVISFDDTQYF. The CDR3 region has the DNA TGTGCCAGCAGTGAAGTTATTAGCTTCGACGATACGCAGTATTTT.